The 26 T cell receptor beta chains below all came from one sample that was sequenced in a study of cytomegalovirus exposure and HLA in healthy donors. Primers: 60 Vbeta forward and 13 Jbeta reverse. The repertoire was sequenced with immunoSEQ multiplex PCR; TCRdb's copy has only in-frame clones and lacks some. The table lists 150,000 to 200,000 clones, 82% of them singletons, with approximately 1.4% in the top ten. The sequenced sample was PBMCs. The source of these receptors is a man aged 40-50 years in good health and CMV-seronegative.

The CDR3 sequence: CASSHTGTGGTEQFF. The CDR3 DNA sequence: TGCGCCAGCAGCCACACCGGGACAGGGGGTACTGAGCAGTTCTTC. This rearrangement joins TRBV4-3 to TRBJ2-1, with TRBD1 matching 11 bases. Losses at the gene ends were 3 bases for V and 9 bases for J; bases not matched to a gene: 7. The germline V gene has CDR1 LGHNA and CDR2 YSLEER. The length of the CDR3 is 15 residues.

The chain joins TRBV2 to TRBJ2-7; a possible D gene is TRBD1 (6 bases). V lost 5 bases and J lost 2, with 13 bases in between. This CDR3 has 14 amino acids. Germline CDR1 and CDR2: SNHLY and FYNNEI. Here the CDR3 DNA reads TGTGCCAGCAGTTTACAGGGTTCCCCCTACGAGCAGTACTTC. It specifies CASSLQGSPYEQYF.

V usage is TRBV2 and J usage is TRBJ2-5, with D possibly being TRBD1 (6 bases). This CDR3 has 15 amino acids. CDR1 SNHLY and CDR2 FYNNEI come from the germline V gene. Trimming took 8 bases from V and 5 from J, leaving 21 bases between them. The CDR3 reads CASGRDTQARETQYF. The CDR3 DNA reads as TGTGCCAGCGGAAGGGACACCCAAGCCAGGGAGACCCAGTACTTC.

The chain is built from TRBV11-1 and TRBJ2-3, with 7 bases aligning to TRBD1. The CDR3 consists of 12 residues. Unmatched junction bases numbered 4, after V lost 0 bases and J lost 13 bases. CDR1 is SGHAT and CDR2 is FQDESV in the germline V gene (reference sequence). This chain's CDR3 is CASSLAQTGEYF. CDR3 sequence (DNA): TGTGCCAGCAGCTTAGCGCAAACAGGGGAGTATTTT.

A word on this clone: Other DNA sequences in this specimen translate into the identical CDR3. The chain has TRBV9 and TRBJ1-6; possible D gene TRBD1, 5 bases. This CDR3 region has 14 residues. V lost 2 bases and J 7 bases, leaving 10 bases between the germline ends. In germline, CDR1 is SGDLS, CDR2 YYNGEE. CDR3 in DNA: TGTGCCAGCAGCGTGGCACAGGAAAATTCACCCCTCCACTTT. Translated, it gives CASSVAQENSPLHF.

The count of this clone is one. The V call is TRBV6-5, the J call TRBJ1-2; D is uncertain. Germline loops: CDR1 MNHEY, CDR2 SVGAGI. V was trimmed by 2 bases and J by 0 bases, leaving 7 bases between them. This CDR3 is 14 amino acids long. CDR3 protein: CASSYPGANYGYTF. The CDR3 region has the DNA TGTGCCAGCAGTTACCCCGGGGCTAACTATGGCTACACCTTC.

The gene calls are TRBV7-9 and TRBJ2-7; D is possibly TRBD2 (5 bases). The CDR3 has 11 amino acids. CDR1 is SEHNR, CDR2 FQNEAQ, per germline (reference sequence). Trimming removed 6 bases from V and 6 bases from J, with 9 bases in between. In DNA form, the CDR3 reads TGTGCCAGCAGGTCACTAGGCGAGCAGTACTTC. Translated: CASRSLGEQYF.

The V call is TRBV9, the J call TRBJ1-2; 7 bases fit TRBD1. The germline gives CDR1 SGDLS, CDR2 YYNGEE. This CDR3 has 13 residues. The V gene end was trimmed by 5 bases and the J gene end by 5 bases; junction bases not matched to a gene: 6. CDR3 in amino acids: CASSQDREYGYTF. As DNA, the CDR3 is TGTGCCAGCAGTCAAGACAGGGAATATGGCTACACCTTC.

V and J are TRBV5-4 and TRBJ1-2, with 9 bases fitting TRBD1. This CDR3 has 14 amino acids. The J segment lost 5 bases and the V segment lost 3 bases, leaving 5 bases of the junction unmatched. Germline assignment: CDR1 SGHNT and CDR2 YYREEE (reference sequence). For the CDR3, the DNA is TGTGCCAGCAGCTCCCAACAGGGGGCTTATGGCTACACCTTC. Its protein product is CASSSQQGAYGYTF.

The chain couples TRBV11-3 to TRBJ1-5; D might be TRBD1 (5 bases). The CDR3 is 15 residues long. The germline gives CDR1 SGHNT, CDR2 YENEEA. V gave up 8 bases and J gave up 3 bases, with 17 bases separating them. Written as DNA, the CDR3 is TGTGCCAGCCCGCGTGGATGGGGGGACAATCAGCCCCAGCATTTT. It encodes CASPRGWGDNQPQHF.

The rearrangement links TRBV7-9 to TRBJ2-2; 7 nucleotides agree with TRBD1. CDR1 and CDR2 (germline): SEHNR, FQNEAQ (reference sequence). V gave up 5 bases and J gave up 0 bases; unmatched junction bases: 6. There are 16 residues in the CDR3. CDR3 DNA: TGTGCCAGCAGCCGCACCGGGACAGCGAACACCGGGGAGCTGTTTTTT. It is translated as CASSRTGTANTGELFF. Full variable domain (outside the CDR3, taken from reference TRBV7-9 and TRBJ2-2): DTGVSQNPRHKITKRGQNVTFRCDPISEHNRLYWYRQTLGQGPEFLTYFQNEAQLEKSRLLSDRFSAERPKGSFSTLEIQRTEQGDSAMYLCASSRTGTANTGELFFGEGSRLTVL.

The chain recombines TRBV30 with TRBJ1-2; 7 nucleotides agree with TRBD1. V was clipped by 4 bases and J by 4 bases; unmatched bases: 3. The CDR3 totals 12 residues. CDR1 is GTSNPN and CDR2 is SVGIG in the germline V gene (reference sequence). The CDR3 reads CAWITGVYGYTF. The CDR3 DNA reads TGTGCCTGGATTACAGGGGTCTATGGCTACACCTTC.

The count of this clone is one. The V call is TRBV5-1, the J call TRBJ1-1, with TRBD1 identical over 7 bases. Trimming at V came to 0 bases and at J to 5 bases, leaving 7 bases not matched to a gene. Germline-derived CDR1 and CDR2 are SGHRS and YFSETQ. This CDR3 is 15 amino acids long. CDR3 coding DNA: TGCGCCAGCAGCTTGGTCGCGACAGGGCAAACTGAAGCTTTCTTT. This encodes CASSLVATGQTEAFF.

The chain is built from TRBV11-3 and TRBJ2-1, with a tentative D call TRBD2 (5 bases). The CDR3 extends over 14 amino acids. Trimming removed 3 bases at V and 7 bases at J, with 13 bases between. The germline CDR1 and CDR2 sequences are SGHNT and YENEEA. This chain's CDR3 is CASSFHGVGNEQFF. Written as DNA, the CDR3 is TGTGCCAGCAGCTTCCACGGGGTGGGGAATGAGCAGTTCTTC.

The chain combines TRBV6-1 with TRBJ1-3; 8 positions agree with TRBD1. The CDR3 has 15 amino acids. V shed 7 bases, J shed 8 bases, and the junction held 13 bases outside the gene matches. CDR1 is MNHNS and CDR2 is SASEGT in the germline V gene. CDR3 sequence: CASIRTGPLSDTIYF. The CDR3 nucleotides are TGTGCCAGCATACGGACAGGGCCGTTATCGGACACCATATATTTT.

The chain uses TRBV10-3 and TRBJ2-5; perhaps TRBD2 as D (6 bases). Per germline, CDR1 ENHRY and CDR2 SYGVKD. The CDR3 contains 14 residues. V shed 4 bases and J shed 1 base, with 10 bases lying between them. The CDR3 DNA follows: TGTGCCATCAGTGGAGGAGGGTCCCAAGAGACCCAGTACTTC. Protein product: CAISGGGSQETQYF.

The chain has TRBV12-5 and TRBJ1-2, with TRBD1 matching 10 bases. Germline CDR1 is LGHNT and CDR2 is FRNRAP. The trim removed 5 bases at V and 2 bases at J, leaving 2 bases unmatched. The length of the CDR3 is 14 residues. The DNA for the CDR3 is TGTGCTAGTGGTGGGGGACAGGGGAACTATGGCTACACCTTC. It translates to CASGGGQGNYGYTF.

The chain employs TRBV4-1 and TRBJ1-2; D remains unclear. Germline loops: CDR1 MGHRA, CDR2 YSYEKL. V was pared by 0 bases and J by 3 bases, with 11 bases between. The CDR3 is made up of 15 amino acids. Here the CDR3 DNA reads TGCGCCAGCAGCCAAGATACGGGGATACACTATGGCTACACCTTC. Translation gives CASSQDTGIHYGYTF.

V and J are TRBV2 and TRBJ1-4; the D is unclear. The CDR3 spans 14 residues. CDR1 is SNHLY and CDR2 is FYNNEI in the germline V gene. Trimming removed 4 bases from V and 8 bases from J, with 14 bases in between. CDR3 residues: CASSVGDPGEKLFF. The CDR3 DNA follows: TGTGCCAGCAGTGTGGGAGACCCGGGGGAAAAACTGTTTTTT.

Turning to this clone: An end of the junction differs from the germline gene, which may be a read error. This chain joins TRBV4-3 and TRBJ2-1; TRBD2 is a possible D gene (7 bases). The CDR3 is made up of 13 amino acids. The V gene's germline CDR1 is LGHNA and CDR2 YSLEER. The CDR3, as DNA: TGCGCCAGCAGGAGGGGGGGCTACGATGAGCAGTTCTTC. This gives the protein CASRRGGYDEQFF.

The chain is built from TRBV11-3 and TRBJ2-7; D is perhaps TRBD2 (6 bases). V lost 1 base to trimming and J lost 0 bases, with 10 bases between them. Per germline, CDR1 SGHNT and CDR2 YENEEA. The CDR3 covers 15 residues. The CDR3 coding sequence is TGTGCCAGCAGCTTAGGAGGGACTCGCTCCTACGAGCAGTACTTC. This gives the protein CASSLGGTRSYEQYF. Looking up the rest from reference TRBV11-3 and TRBJ2-7 gives the full variable domain: EAGVVQSPRYKIIEKKQPVAFWCNPISGHNTLYWYLQNLGQGPELLIRYENEEAVDDSQLPKDRFSAERLKGVDSTLKIQPAELGDSAVYLCASSLGGTRSYEQYFGPGTRLTVT.

This rearrangement joins TRBV19 to TRBJ1-6; weak D call: TRBD1 (6 bases). The CDR3 is 13 amino acids. V dropped 7 bases and J dropped 10 bases, with 14 bases sitting between them. CDR1 LNHDA and CDR2 SQIVND come from the germline V gene (reference sequence). The CDR3 is CASKTGLGSPLHF. CDR3 coding DNA: TGTGCCAGTAAAACAGGGCTGGGGTCACCCCTCCACTTT.

A single count supports this clone. The chain couples TRBV2 to TRBJ2-7, with D possibly being TRBD2 (6 bases). This CDR3 contains 15 residues. Germline V gene lookup returns CDR1 SNHLY and CDR2 FYNNEI. Trimming removed 9 bases at V and 0 bases at J, with 18 bases between. The CDR3 DNA follows: TGTGCCAGTAGACAACGGGGGATCTCCTCCTACGAGCAGTACTTC. As protein: CASRQRGISSYEQYF. Full variable domain (rest looked up from reference TRBV2 and TRBJ2-7): EPEVTQTPSHQVTQMGQEVILRCVPISNHLYFYWYRQILGQKVEFLVSFYNNEISEKSEIFDDQFSVERPDGSNFTLKIRSTKLEDSAMYFCASRQRGISSYEQYFGPGTRLTVT.

In its sample, this clone was seen a few times. The rearrangement links TRBV4-2 to TRBJ1-5, with 10 bases lining up with TRBD1. Germline trimming cut 0 bases from V and 6 bases from J; bases unmatched to any gene: 8. Germline assignment: CDR1 LGHNA and CDR2 YNFKEQ. The CDR3 has 17 amino acids. CDR3 sequence reads: CASSQDIPGQGGQPQHF. The DNA of the CDR3 is TGTGCCAGCAGCCAAGATATCCCCGGACAGGGGGGTCAGCCCCAGCATTTT.

The chain couples TRBV5-1 to TRBJ2-2; no firm D call. V was clipped by 8 bases and J by 2 bases, with 13 bases between them. The CDR3 spans 14 residues. The germline CDR1 and CDR2 sequences are SGHRS and YFSETQ. DNA for the CDR3: TGCGCCAGTACTCTCTACAGAAACACCGGGGAGCTGTTTTTT. Its translation: CASTLYRNTGELFF.

This chain connects TRBV7-2 to TRBJ1-1; 8 nucleotides align to TRBD1. Germline loops: CDR1 SGHTA, CDR2 FQGNSA. With V trimmed by 5 bases and J by 8 bases, 10 bases remained unmatched. CDR3 length: 14 amino acids. CDR3 in amino acids: CASSPDRGRAEAFF. DNA for the CDR3: TGTGCCAGCAGCCCAGACAGGGGCAGGGCCGAAGCTTTCTTT.